This T cell receptor (beta chain) was sequenced during a study of shared clonotypes between healthy human individuals (dated by TCRdb to 2020 to 2021). Regarding the study in general: A couple of women and three men aged 18 to 49 years were included in the cohort. Libraries were prepared and TCR repertoires were sequenced by different laboratories using diverse techniques, in order to increase sequencing depth and limit assay-specific biases. Per donor, three plates each were used for CD4 naive and CD4 memory, two for CD8 naive, and one for CD8 memory. Each donor's leukapheresis produced roughly between roughly 0.85 and 10 billion PBMCs. The study deeply sequenced blood TCR repertoires of five healthy adults to estimate repertoire size and the extent of clonotype sharing between individuals. On the study overall, not on this receptor specifically: Rarefaction of sorted-subset datasets indicated incomplete sequencing despite the large sequencing depth. Pairwise subsampling led to the expectation that sequencing depth would affect the degree of clonotype sharing among donors. Larger estimated clonotype richness was generally found for naive subsets than for memory subsets. Only blood was sampled, and tissue TCR repertoires likely differ from those in blood. The genetic and exposure-history diversity represented was limited by the small number of donors. Across four donors, around 5% of naive CD4, 3% to 3.5% of naive CD8, about 2.3% of memory CD4, and around 0.4% of memory CD8 clonotypes were shared. Compared with non-shared clonotypes, the clonotypes found in all four sorted-subset donors had higher generation probabilities.

The donors were healthy, HIV-negative adults who had no recently reported acute infections or vaccinations. All donors were Caucasian adults living in Nashville, Tennessee, USA. Magnetic negative selection was used to enrich CD4+ T cells, after which naive cells were positively selected on CD45RA and the negative fraction became the memory subset. Blood was obtained by leukapheresis, after which PBMCs were separated by Ficoll-Histopaque density gradient centrifugation and cryopreserved in liquid nitrogen vapor phase. Purity and quantity of every magnetically sorted T cell population were checked by analytical flow cytometry. Genomic DNA was isolated from each sorted fraction and quantified by UV absorbance on a Nanodrop 2000c. On this clone: What antigen it recognizes has not been identified. No qualities accompany the bases; no much larger clone lies one base away.

TCR CDR3 regions were amplified from genomic DNA by multiplex PCR using the deep immunoSEQ assay. For each cell subset, the extracted genomic DNA was distributed evenly across all wells of several immunoSEQ 96-well plates, and each plate served as one replicate. For sorted subsets, roughly 200 ng of genomic DNA, equivalent to about 30,000 T cell genomes, went into each replicate PCR. Purified libraries were measured with a Qubit 3.0 fluorometer, size-checked on a Bioanalyzer 2100, and measured again with the KAPA Library Quantification kit. A separate single-read 150-cycle Illumina NextSeq 550 flow cell was used to sequence each immunoSEQ 96-well plate. Processing in the source paper ran as follows. Because only junctional sequences without quality scores were contained in the immunoSEQ output, filtering matching that applied to full-length reads could not be performed. To assign V/J genes and CDR3, sequences were annotated using PyIR, a Python wrapper for IgBLAST v1.9, with IMGT germline references. Reads were removed for weak V/J assignments (E-value above 1e-6), missing CDR3, stop codons, out-of-frame junctions, or ambiguous translated residues. V3J clonotypes were defined by identical inferred V gene, J gene, and CDR3 amino acid sequence. To compute the percentage overlap between repertoires, the number of shared unique clonotypes was divided by the size of the smaller repertoire. RTK rarefaction, the Chao1 estimator, and Recon v2.1 estimates of unobserved clonotypes were used to assess repertoire richness. For all TCRbeta clonotypes obtained by the gDNA method from a few donors, generation probabilities were computed with OLGA. Entries here come from immuneACCESS through TCRdb and include only in-frame sequences with V and J called. Some clones fail to appear in such tables; in the studies checked, an unresolved V gene covers under half of the shortfall, and the cause of the remainder is unknown. V and J calls and clone size are those listed in that table; D and trimming were worked out from the DNA. The sample data list about 1 million clones, and around 76% of these were observed just once. Together, the top ten hold 1.4% of the sample.

The CDR3 holds 18 amino acids from the cysteine to the phenylalanine. The read is trimmed to its CDR3 DNA, 54 bases read in frame from base 1. This sequence was found in a man younger than 35 in good health. The chain was built from TRBV21-1 and TRBJ2-4; the table assigns TRBD1, which was not confirmed against the DNA. TRBV21-1 is a pseudogene locus. Source material: memory CD4+ T cells sorted from blood. The cell subset or site label, read with the paper, signifies: CD45RA-negative fraction. CDR3 reads: CASSKEDQGQGRENIQYF. The DNA reads TGTGCCAGCAGCAAAGAGGATCAGGGGCAGGGGAGAGAAAACATTCAGTACTTC.